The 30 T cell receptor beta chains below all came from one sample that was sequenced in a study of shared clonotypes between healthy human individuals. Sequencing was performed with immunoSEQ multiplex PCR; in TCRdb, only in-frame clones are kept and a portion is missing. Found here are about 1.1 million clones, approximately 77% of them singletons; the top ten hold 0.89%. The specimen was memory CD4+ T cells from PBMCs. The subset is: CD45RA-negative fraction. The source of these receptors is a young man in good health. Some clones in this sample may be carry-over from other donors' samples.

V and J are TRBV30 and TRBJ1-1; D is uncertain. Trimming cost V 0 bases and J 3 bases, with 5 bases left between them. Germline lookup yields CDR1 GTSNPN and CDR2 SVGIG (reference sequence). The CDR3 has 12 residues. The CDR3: CAWSVRYTEAFF. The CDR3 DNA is TGTGCCTGGAGTGTCCGCTACACTGAAGCTTTCTTT.

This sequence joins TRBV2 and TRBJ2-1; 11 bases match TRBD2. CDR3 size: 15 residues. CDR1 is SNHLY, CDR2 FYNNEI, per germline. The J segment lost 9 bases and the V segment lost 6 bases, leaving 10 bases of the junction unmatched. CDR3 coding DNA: TGTGCCAGCAGAGTCCTAGCGGGAGGTGGTGGTGAGCAGTTCTTC. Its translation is CASRVLAGGGGEQFF.

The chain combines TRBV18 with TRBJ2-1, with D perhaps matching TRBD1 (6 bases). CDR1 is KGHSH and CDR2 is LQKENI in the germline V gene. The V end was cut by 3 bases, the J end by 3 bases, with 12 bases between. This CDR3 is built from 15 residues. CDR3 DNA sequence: TGTGCCAGCTCACCGGGCCGGGACAACTACAATGAGCAGTTCTTC. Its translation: CASSPGRDNYNEQFF.

The CDR3 DNA reads TGTGCCAGCAGCTTAGAGCGTTGGCCAGGGACAGGGGGGAACACTGAAGCTTTCTTT. Translation gives CASSLERWPGTGGNTEAFF. This sequence joins TRBV11-2 and TRBJ1-1; the match to TRBD1 covers 11 bases. The CDR3 is 19 amino acids. J gave up 1 base and V 0 bases, and 10 bases lay outside the gene matches. From germline, CDR1 is SGHAT and CDR2 FQNNGV.

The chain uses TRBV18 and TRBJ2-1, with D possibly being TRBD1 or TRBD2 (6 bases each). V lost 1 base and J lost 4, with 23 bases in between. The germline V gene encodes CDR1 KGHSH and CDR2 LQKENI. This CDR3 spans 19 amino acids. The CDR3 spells CASSPRLDGGTSFYNEQFF. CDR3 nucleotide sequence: TGTGCCAGCTCACCACGTTTGGACGGCGGGACAAGTTTTTACAATGAGCAGTTCTTC.

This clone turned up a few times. The CDR3 is CASSTHNQPQHF. The CDR3 coding sequence is TGTGCCAGCAGTACCCATAATCAGCCCCAGCATTTT. The chain carries TRBV6-6 and TRBJ1-5; D gene unclear. Germline-derived CDR1 and CDR2 are MNHNY and SVGAGI (reference sequence). Trimming left V 5 bases short and J 4 bases short, with 6 bases between. The length of the CDR3 is 12 residues.

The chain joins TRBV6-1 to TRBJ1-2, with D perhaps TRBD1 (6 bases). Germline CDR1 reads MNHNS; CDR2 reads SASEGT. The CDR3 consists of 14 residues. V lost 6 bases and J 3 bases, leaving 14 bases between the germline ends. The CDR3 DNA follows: TGTGCCAGCAGACTGACAGGCGGGGACTATGGCTACACCTTC. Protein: CASRLTGGDYGYTF.

The CDR3 region is CASTQRGFSGANVLTF. Here the CDR3 DNA reads TGTGCCAGCACCCAAAGAGGTTTTTCTGGGGCCAACGTCCTGACTTTC. The V and J genes are TRBV5-6 and TRBJ2-6; D is unclear. The CDR3 runs to 16 residues. Trimming stripped 6 bases from V and 1 base from J, with 14 bases between. The V gene's germline CDR1 is SGHDT and CDR2 YYEEEE. The full variable domain, with the rest looked up from reference TRBV5-6 and TRBJ2-6, is DAGVTQSPTHLIKTRGQQVTLRCSPKSGHDTVSWYQQALGQGPQFIFQYYEEEERQRGNFPDRFSGHQFPNYSSELNVNALLLGDSALYLCASTQRGFSGANVLTFGAGSRLTVL.

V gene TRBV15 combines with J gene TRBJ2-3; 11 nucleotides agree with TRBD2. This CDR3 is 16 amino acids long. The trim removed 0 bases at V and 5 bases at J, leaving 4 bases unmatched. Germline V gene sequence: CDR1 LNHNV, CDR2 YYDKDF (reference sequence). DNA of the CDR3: TGTGCCACCAGCAGAGATGTTAGCGGGAGGGTAGATACGCAGTATTTT. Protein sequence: CATSRDVSGRVDTQYF.

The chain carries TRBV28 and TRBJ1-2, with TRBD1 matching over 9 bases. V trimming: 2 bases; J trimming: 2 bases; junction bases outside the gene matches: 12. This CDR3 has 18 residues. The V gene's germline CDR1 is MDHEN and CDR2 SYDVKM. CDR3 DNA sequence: TGTGCCAGCAGTTTAACTAGGGACAGGGTGAATTTCAACTATGGCTACACCTTC. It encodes CASSLTRDRVNFNYGYTF.

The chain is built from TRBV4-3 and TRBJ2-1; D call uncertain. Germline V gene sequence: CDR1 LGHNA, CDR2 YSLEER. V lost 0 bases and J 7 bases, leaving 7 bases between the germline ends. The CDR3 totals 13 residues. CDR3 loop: CASSQERRNEQFF. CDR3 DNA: TGCGCCAGCAGCCAAGAGCGGCGGAATGAGCAGTTCTTC.

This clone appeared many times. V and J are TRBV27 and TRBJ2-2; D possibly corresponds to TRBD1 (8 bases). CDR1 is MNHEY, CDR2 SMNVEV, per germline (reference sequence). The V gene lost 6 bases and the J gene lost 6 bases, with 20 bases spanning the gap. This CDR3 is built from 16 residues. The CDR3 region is CASRLATGGVSGELFF. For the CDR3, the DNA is TGTGCCAGCAGACTCGCTACAGGGGGGGTGTCCGGGGAGCTGTTTTTT.

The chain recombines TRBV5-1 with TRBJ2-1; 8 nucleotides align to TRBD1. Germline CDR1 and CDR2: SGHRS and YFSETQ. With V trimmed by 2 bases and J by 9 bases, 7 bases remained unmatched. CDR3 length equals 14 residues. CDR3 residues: CASSLGQGTSEQFF. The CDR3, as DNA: TGCGCCAGCAGCTTAGGACAGGGAACGAGTGAGCAGTTCTTC.

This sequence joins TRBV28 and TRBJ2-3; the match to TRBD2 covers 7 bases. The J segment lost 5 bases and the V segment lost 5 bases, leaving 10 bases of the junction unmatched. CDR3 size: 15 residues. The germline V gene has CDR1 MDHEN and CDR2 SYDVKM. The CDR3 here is CASSRSGGSQDTQYF. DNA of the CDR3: TGTGCCAGCAGTAGGTCCGGCGGGAGTCAAGATACGCAGTATTTT.

Written as DNA, the CDR3 is TGTGCCAGCAGCCAAGACTTCAACTCAGCGGGAGGCTACGAGCAGTACTTC. It is translated as CASSQDFNSAGGYEQYF. The genes are TRBV4-2 and TRBJ2-7; 9 nucleotides agree with TRBD2. Germline lookup yields CDR1 LGHNA and CDR2 YNFKEQ. This CDR3 is built from 17 residues. V dropped 0 bases and J dropped 3; count of bases not matched to a gene: 9.

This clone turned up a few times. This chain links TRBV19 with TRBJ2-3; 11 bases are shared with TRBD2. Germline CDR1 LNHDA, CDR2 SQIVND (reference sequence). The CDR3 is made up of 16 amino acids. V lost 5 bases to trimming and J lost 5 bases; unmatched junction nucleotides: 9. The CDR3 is CASSSQLAGVLDTQYF. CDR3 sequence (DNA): TGTGCCAGTAGTTCCCAACTAGCGGGAGTTCTAGATACGCAGTATTTT. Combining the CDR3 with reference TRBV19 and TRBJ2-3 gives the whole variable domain DGGITQSPKYLFRKEGQNVTLSCEQNLNHDAMYWYRQDPGQGLRLIYYSQIVNDFQKGDIAEGYSVSREKKESFPLTVTSAQKNPTAFYLCASSSQLAGVLDTQYFGPGTRLTVL.

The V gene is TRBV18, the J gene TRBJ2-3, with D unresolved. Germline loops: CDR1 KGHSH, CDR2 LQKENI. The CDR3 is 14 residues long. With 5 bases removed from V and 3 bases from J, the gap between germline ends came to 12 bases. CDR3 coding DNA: TGTGCCAGCTCAGAATCTTGGGCTACAGATACGCAGTATTTT. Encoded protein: CASSESWATDTQYF.

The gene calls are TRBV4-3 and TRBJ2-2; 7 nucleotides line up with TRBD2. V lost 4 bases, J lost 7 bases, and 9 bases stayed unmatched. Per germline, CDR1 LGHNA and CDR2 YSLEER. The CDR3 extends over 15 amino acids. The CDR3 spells CASSLTSEISGELFF. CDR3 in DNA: TGCGCCAGCAGCCTAACTAGCGAAATCAGCGGGGAGCTGTTTTTT.

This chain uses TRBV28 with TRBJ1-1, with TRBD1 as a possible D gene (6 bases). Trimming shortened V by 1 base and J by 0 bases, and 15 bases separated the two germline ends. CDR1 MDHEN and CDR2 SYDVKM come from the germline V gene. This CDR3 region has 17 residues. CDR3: CASSLFGAGDLNTEAFF. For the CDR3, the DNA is TGTGCCAGCAGTTTATTTGGAGCAGGGGACTTGAACACTGAAGCTTTCTTT.

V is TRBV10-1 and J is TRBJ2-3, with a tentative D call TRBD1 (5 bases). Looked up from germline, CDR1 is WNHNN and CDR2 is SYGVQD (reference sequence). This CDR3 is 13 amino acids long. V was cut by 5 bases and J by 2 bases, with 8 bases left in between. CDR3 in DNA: TGCGCCAGCAGTTTCAGGGTCACAGATACGCAGTATTTT. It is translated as CASSFRVTDTQYF.

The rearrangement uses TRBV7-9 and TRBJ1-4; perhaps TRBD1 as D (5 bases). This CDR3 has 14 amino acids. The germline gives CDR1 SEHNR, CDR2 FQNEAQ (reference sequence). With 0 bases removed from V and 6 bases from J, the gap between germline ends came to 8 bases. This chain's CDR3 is CASSLAGTDEKLFF. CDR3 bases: TGTGCCAGCAGCTTAGCAGGGACGGATGAAAAACTGTTTTTT.

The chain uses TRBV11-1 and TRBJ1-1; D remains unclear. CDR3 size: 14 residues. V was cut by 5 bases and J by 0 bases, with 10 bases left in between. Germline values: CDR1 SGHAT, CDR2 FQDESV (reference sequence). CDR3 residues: CASSPSRVNTEAFF. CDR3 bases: TGTGCCAGCAGCCCCTCCCGGGTGAACACTGAAGCTTTCTTT.

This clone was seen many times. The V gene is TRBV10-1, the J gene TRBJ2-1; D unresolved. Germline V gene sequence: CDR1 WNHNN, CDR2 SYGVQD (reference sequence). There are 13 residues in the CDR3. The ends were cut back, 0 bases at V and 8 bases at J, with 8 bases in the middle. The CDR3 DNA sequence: TGCGCCAGCAGTGAGTCGGAGAGCTATGAGCAGTTCTTC. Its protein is CASSESESYEQFF.

In nucleotides, the CDR3 is TGTGCCAGCAGCAGAGGGACAACCTACGAGCAGTACTTC. Translating it yields CASSRGTTYEQYF. This rearrangement joins TRBV27 to TRBJ2-7, with D perhaps matching TRBD1 (6 bases). This CDR3 region has 13 residues. Germline V gene lookup returns CDR1 MNHEY and CDR2 SMNVEV (reference sequence). With 6 bases removed from V and 2 bases from J, the gap between germline ends came to 11 bases.

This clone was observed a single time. As DNA, the CDR3 is TGTGCCAGCCAGTCACGCTCGGACAGGGTACATGGCTACACCTTC. Protein: CASQSRSDRVHGYTF. V is TRBV6-6 and J is TRBJ1-2, with 8 nucleotides matching TRBD1. Trimming took 8 bases from V and 6 from J; bases not matched to a gene: 14. There are 15 residues in the CDR3. CDR1 and CDR2 from the germline V gene are MNHNY and SVGAGI (reference sequence).

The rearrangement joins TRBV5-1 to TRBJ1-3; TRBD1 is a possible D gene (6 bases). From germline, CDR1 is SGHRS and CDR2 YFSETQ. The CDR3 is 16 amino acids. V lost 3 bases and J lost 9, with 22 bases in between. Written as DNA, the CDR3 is TGCGCCAGCAGCTCCGCCATGACAGGCCTTGGAGGCACCATATATTTT. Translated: CASSSAMTGLGGTIYF.

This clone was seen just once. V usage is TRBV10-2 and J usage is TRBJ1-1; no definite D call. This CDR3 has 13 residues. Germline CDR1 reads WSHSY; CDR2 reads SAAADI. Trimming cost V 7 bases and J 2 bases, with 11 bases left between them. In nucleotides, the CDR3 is TGCGCCAGCAAGTCTGGCAGTAACACTGAAGCTTTCTTT. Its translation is CASKSGSNTEAFF.

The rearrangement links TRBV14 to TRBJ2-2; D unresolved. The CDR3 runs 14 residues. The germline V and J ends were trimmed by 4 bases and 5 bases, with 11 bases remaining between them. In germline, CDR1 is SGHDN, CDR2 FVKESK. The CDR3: CASSRKYKTGELFF. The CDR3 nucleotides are TGTGCCAGCAGCCGGAAATACAAGACCGGGGAGCTGTTTTTT.

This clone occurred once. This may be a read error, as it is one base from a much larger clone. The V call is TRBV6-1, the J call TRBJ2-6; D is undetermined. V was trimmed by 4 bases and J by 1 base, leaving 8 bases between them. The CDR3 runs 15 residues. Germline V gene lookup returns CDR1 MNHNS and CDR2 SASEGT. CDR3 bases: TGTGCCAGCAGTGGGGCCCAGTCTGGGGCCAACGTCCTGACTTTC. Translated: CASSGAQSGANVLTF.

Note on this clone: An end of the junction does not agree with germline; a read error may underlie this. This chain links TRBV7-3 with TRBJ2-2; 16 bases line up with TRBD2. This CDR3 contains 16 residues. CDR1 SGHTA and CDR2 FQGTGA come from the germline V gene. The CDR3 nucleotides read TGTGCCAGCAGCCTGGGACTAGCGGGAGGGTCCGGGGAGCTGTCTTTT. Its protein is CASSLGLAGGSGELSF. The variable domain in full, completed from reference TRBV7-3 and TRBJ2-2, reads GAGVSQTPSNKVTEKGKYVELRCDPISGHTALYWYRQSLGQGPEFLIYFQGTGAADDSGLPNDRFFAVRPEGSVSTLKIQRTERGDSAVYLCASSLGLAGGSGELSFGEGSRLTVL.